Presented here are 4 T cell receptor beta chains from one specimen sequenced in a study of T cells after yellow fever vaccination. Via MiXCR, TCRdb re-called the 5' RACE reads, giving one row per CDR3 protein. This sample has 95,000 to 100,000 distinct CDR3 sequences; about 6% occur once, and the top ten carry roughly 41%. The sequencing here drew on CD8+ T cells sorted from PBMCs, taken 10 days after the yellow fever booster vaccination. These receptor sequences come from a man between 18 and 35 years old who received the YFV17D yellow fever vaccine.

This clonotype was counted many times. The CDR3 DNA follows: TGCGCCAGCAGACCACTAGCGGGGGACACAGATACGCAGTATTTT. It encodes CASRPLAGDTDTQYF. The V gene is TRBV10-2, the J gene TRBJ2-3, with 11 nucleotides matching TRBD2. The CDR3 spans 15 residues. From germline, CDR1 is WSHSY and CDR2 SAAADI. With V trimmed by 6 bases and J by 2 bases, 4 bases remained unmatched.

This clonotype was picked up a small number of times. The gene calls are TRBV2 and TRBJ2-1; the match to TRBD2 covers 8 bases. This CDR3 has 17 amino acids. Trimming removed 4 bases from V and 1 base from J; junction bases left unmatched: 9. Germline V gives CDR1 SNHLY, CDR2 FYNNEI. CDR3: CASSVPRGGLSYNEQFF. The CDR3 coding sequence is TGTGCCAGCAGTGTCCCTCGGGGGGGGTTATCCTACAATGAGCAGTTCTTC. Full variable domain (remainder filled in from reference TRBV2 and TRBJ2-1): EPEVTQTPSHQVTQMGQEVILRCVPISNHLYFYWYRQILGQKVEFLVSFYNNEISEKSEIFDDQFSVERPDGSNFTLKIRSTKLEDSAMYFCASSVPRGGLSYNEQFFGPGTRLTVL.

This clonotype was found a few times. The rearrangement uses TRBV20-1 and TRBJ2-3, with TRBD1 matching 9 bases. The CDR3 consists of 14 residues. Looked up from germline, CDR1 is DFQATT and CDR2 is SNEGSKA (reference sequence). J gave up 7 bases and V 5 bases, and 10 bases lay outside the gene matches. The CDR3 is CSAWDGGQGNTQYF. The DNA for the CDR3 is TGCAGTGCTTGGGATGGGGGACAGGGAAATACGCAGTATTTT.

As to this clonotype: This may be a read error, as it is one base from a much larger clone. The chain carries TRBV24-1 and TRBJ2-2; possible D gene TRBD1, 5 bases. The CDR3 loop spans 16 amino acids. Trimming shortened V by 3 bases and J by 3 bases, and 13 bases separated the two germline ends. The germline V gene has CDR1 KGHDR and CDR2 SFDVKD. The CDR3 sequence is CATSDTGQGDTGELFF. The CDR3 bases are TGTGCCACCAGTGATACCGGACAAGGGGACACCGGGGAGCTGTTTTTT.